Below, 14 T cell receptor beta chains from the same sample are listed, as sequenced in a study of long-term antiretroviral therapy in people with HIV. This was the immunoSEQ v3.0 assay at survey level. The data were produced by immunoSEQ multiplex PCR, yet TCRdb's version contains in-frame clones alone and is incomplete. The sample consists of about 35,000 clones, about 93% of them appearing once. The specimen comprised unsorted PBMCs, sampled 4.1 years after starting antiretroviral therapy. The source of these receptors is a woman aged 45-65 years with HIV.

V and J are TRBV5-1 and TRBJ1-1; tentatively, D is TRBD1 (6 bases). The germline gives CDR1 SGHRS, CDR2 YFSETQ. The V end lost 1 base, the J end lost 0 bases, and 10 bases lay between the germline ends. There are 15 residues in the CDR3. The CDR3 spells CASSLTGTVNTEAFF. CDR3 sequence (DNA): TGCGCCAGCAGCTTGACAGGGACTGTGAACACTGAAGCTTTCTTT.

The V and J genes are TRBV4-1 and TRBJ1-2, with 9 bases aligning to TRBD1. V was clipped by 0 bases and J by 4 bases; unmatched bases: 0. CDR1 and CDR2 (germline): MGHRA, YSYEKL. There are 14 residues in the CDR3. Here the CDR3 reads CASSQEDRGYGYTF. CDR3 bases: TGCGCCAGCAGCCAAGAGGACAGGGGCTATGGCTACACCTTC.

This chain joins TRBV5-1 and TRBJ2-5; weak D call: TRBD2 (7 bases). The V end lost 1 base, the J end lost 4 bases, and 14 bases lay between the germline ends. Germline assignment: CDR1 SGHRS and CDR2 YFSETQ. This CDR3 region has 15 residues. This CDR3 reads CASSLMGGARETQYF. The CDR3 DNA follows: TGCGCCAGCAGCTTGATGGGGGGGGCTCGAGAGACCCAGTACTTC.

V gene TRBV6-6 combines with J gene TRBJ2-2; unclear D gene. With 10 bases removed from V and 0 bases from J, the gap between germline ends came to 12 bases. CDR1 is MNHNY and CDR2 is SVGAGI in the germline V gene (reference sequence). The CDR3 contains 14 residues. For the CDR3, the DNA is TGTGCCACCAGGCAGCTCGCGAACACCGGGGAGCTGTTTTTT. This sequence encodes CATRQLANTGELFF.

The CDR3 region has the DNA TGCGCCAGCAGCTTGGGTTTGCGAAGCACAGATACGCAGTATTTT. As protein: CASSLGLRSTDTQYF. This chain uses TRBV5-1 with TRBJ2-3; D is unclear. The CDR3 is 15 amino acids. Trimming cost V 0 bases and J 0 bases, with 8 bases left between them. Germline loops: CDR1 SGHRS, CDR2 YFSETQ.

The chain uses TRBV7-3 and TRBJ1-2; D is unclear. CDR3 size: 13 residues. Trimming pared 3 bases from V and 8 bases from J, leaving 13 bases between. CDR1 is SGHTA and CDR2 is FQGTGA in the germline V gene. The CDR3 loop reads CASSLAQARGYTF. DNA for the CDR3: TGTGCCAGCAGCTTGGCTCAGGCGAGGGGCTACACCTTC.

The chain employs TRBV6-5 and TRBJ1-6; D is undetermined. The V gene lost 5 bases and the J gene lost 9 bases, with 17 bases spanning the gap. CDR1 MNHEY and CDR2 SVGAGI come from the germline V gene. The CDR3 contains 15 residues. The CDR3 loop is CASSPNGPSTSPLHF. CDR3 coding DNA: TGTGCCAGCAGTCCGAACGGACCGTCGACTTCACCCCTCCACTTT.

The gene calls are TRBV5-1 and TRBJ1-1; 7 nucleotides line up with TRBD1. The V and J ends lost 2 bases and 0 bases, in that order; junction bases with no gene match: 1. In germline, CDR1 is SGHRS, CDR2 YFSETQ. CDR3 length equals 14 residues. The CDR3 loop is CASSLTGVNTEAFF. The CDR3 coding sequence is TGCGCCAGCAGCTTAACAGGGGTGAACACTGAAGCTTTCTTT.

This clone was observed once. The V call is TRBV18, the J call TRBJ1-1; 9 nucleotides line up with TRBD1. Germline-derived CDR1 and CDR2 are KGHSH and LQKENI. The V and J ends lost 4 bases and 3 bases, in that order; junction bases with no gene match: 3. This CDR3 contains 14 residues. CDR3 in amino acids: CASSLGQGDTEAFF. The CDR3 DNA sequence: TGTGCCAGCTCACTGGGACAGGGAGACACTGAAGCTTTCTTT.

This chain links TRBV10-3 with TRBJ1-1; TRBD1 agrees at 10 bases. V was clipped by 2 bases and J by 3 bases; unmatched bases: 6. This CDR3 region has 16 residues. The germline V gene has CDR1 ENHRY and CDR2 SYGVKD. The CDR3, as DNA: TGTGCCATCAGTGAGGACAGGGGGCGCCCGGACACTGAAGCTTTCTTT. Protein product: CAISEDRGRPDTEAFF.

The CDR3 sequence is CASSLSTGGGNEQFF. CDR3 nucleotides: TGTGCCAGCAGCCTTTCTACCGGGGGGGGGAATGAGCAGTTCTTC. The chain couples TRBV11-2 to TRBJ2-1; TRBD2 aligns across 8 bases. Losses at the gene ends were 5 bases for V and 7 bases for J; bases not matched to a gene: 10. The germline gives CDR1 SGHAT, CDR2 FQNNGV. This CDR3 spans 15 amino acids. Using reference TRBV11-2 and TRBJ2-1 for the parts outside the CDR3, the full variable domain is EAGVAQSPRYKIIEKRQSVAFWCNPISGHATLYWYQQILGQGPKLLIQFQNNGVVDDSQLPKDRFSAERLKGVDSTLKIQPAKLEDSAVYLCASSLSTGGGNEQFFGPGTRLTVL.

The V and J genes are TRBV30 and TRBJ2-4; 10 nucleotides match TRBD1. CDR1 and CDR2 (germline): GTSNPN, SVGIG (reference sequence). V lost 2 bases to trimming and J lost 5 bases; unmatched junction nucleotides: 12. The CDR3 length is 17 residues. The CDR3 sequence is CAWSLRSAGTGENIQYF. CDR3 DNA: TGTGCCTGGAGTCTCAGGTCCGCCGGGACAGGGGAAAACATTCAGTACTTC.

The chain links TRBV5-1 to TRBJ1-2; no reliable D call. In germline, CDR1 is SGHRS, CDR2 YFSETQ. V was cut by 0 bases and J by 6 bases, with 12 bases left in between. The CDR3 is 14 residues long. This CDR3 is CASSLAYVRNGYTF. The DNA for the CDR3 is TGCGCCAGCAGCTTGGCCTACGTGCGGAATGGCTACACCTTC.

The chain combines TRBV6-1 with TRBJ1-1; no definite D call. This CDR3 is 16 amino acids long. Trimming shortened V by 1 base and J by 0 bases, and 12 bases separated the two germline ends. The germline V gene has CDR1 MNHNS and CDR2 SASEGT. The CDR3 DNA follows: TGTGCCAGCAGTGAAGGTGGAGGAACCCTGAACACTGAAGCTTTCTTT. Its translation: CASSEGGGTLNTEAFF.